The 19 T cell receptor beta chains below come from one sample, sequenced in a study of blood T cells in healthy people across ages. The authors ran a second PCR of about 6 to 11 cycles using a sample-barcoded 5' primer and a J-beta primer mix. One entry per CDR3 protein, called by TCRdb with MiXCR from the 5' RACE reads. This table holds 1.2 million to 1.5 million distinct CDR3 sequences, roughly 40% found once. What was sequenced was blood. These receptors were taken from a woman aged 18-29 years in good health.

This clonotype has at least ten counts. V is TRBV25-1 and J is TRBJ2-5, with D unresolved. The CDR3 length is 15 residues. Germline V gene lookup returns CDR1 MGHDK and CDR2 SYGVNS. V was shortened by 2 bases and J by 0 bases, with 10 bases between the two germline ends. For the CDR3, the DNA is TGTGCCAGCAGTGAAGCCCCCACGTACCAAGAGACCCAGTACTTC. Translating gives CASSEAPTYQETQYF. Full variable domain (missing parts from reference TRBV25-1 and TRBJ2-5): EADIYQTPRYLVIGTGKKITLECSQTMGHDKMYWYQQDPGMELHLIHYSYGVNSTEKGDLSSESTVSRIRTEHFPLTLESARPSHTSQYLCASSEAPTYQETQYFGPGTRLLVL.

The chain combines TRBV20-1 with TRBJ2-7, with D unclear. V lost 0 bases to trimming and J lost 10 bases, with 10 bases between them. Germline-derived CDR1 and CDR2 are DFQATT and SNEGSKA (reference sequence). CDR3 length: 11 residues. CDR3 amino acids: CSARDLGSQYF. In nucleotides, the CDR3 is TGCAGTGCTAGAGATCTGGGATCCCAGTACTTC.

Notes on this clonotype: One end of the junction fails to match germline, which may point to a read error. The rearrangement joins TRBV11-2 to TRBJ2-2, with 10 bases lining up with TRBD2. The CDR3 totals 16 residues. The germline V gene has CDR1 SGHAT and CDR2 FQNNGV. The CDR3 DNA reads as TGTGCCAGCAGCTTCCGGACTAGCGGAAACACCGGGGAGATGTTTTTT. Protein: CASSFRTSGNTGEMFF.

This clonotype was observed once. With a much larger clone just one base away, this may be a read error. The rearrangement links TRBV20-1 to TRBJ2-5; TRBD2 matches 14 bases. Germline V gene lookup returns CDR1 DFQATT and CDR2 SNEGSKA (reference sequence). The CDR3 extends over 18 amino acids. Germline trimming cut 3 bases from V and 11 bases from J; bases unmatched to any gene: 20. In DNA form, the CDR3 reads TGCAGTGCTAGCCCCGGGACTAGCGGGAGAATAAGTGGGGATGAGCAGTACTTC. Translation: CSASPGTSGRISGDEQYF.

V and J are TRBV7-2 and TRBJ2-1, with TRBD1 matching 7 bases. The end of the DNA fits TRBJ2-7 better, so the J call may be wrong. Germline V lookup: CDR1 SGHTA, CDR2 FQGNSA. CDR3 size: 14 residues. The CDR3, as DNA: TGTGCCAGCAGCAGTCGACAGGGTTACAATGAGCAGTACTTC. Its protein product is CASSSRQGYNEQYF.

Only one count was recorded for this clonotype. The chain recombines TRBV5-1 with TRBJ2-3; perhaps TRBD1 as D (7 bases). Germline CDR1 is SGHRS and CDR2 is YFSETQ. V was pared by 7 bases and J by 5 bases, with 20 bases between. The CDR3 is 15 amino acids. Written as DNA, the CDR3 is TGCGCCAGCGGCTCGGGACAGCCCGGGGGAGATACGCAGTATTTT. As protein: CASGSGQPGGDTQYF.

The chain links TRBV7-2 to TRBJ2-7, with 16 bases aligning to TRBD2. There are 18 residues in the CDR3. V trimming: 2 bases; J trimming: 6 bases; junction bases outside the gene matches: 10. Germline lookup yields CDR1 SGHTA and CDR2 FQGNSA. The CDR3 spells CASSLRGTSGRAEGEQYF. CDR3 DNA sequence: TGTGCCAGCAGCTTACGCGGGACTAGCGGGAGGGCCGAGGGCGAGCAGTACTTC.

This clonotype has just one count. This rearrangement joins TRBV28 to TRBJ2-1, with 9 bases identical to TRBD2. This CDR3 spans 15 amino acids. In germline, CDR1 is MDHEN, CDR2 SYDVKM. Trimming took 7 bases from V and 7 from J; bases not matched to a gene: 11. The CDR3 region is CASIKTGTSKNEQFF. The CDR3 DNA is TGTGCCAGCATCAAAACCGGGACTAGCAAAAATGAGCAGTTCTTC.

The table lists this clonotype with a count of one. The V and J genes are TRBV7-2 and TRBJ2-4; 12 bases match TRBD1. Losses at the gene ends were 2 bases for V and 8 bases for J; bases not matched to a gene: 7. This CDR3 spans 16 amino acids. The germline V gene encodes CDR1 SGHTA and CDR2 FQGNSA. CDR3 sequence reads: CASSLSGQGAADIQYF. CDR3 bases: TGTGCCAGCAGCTTATCGGGACAGGGGGCGGCGGACATTCAGTACTTC.

The chain employs TRBV12-3 or TRBV12-4 and TRBJ2-7, with TRBD2 matching over 9 bases. The V and J ends lost 6 bases and 7 bases, in that order; junction bases with no gene match: 13. There are 15 residues in the CDR3. CDR3 in amino acids: CASSPQQREVHEQYF. CDR3 bases: TGTGCCAGCAGCCCCCAGCAGCGGGAGGTGCATGAGCAGTACTTC.

The sample holds a few counts of this clonotype. The rearrangement joins TRBV12-3 or TRBV12-4 to TRBJ1-2; D might be TRBD1 (5 bases). CDR3 length: 13 amino acids. The V gene lost 3 bases and the J gene lost 6 bases, with 11 bases spanning the gap. DNA for the CDR3: TGTGCCAGCAGTTTCTTACAGGAACATGGCTACACCTTC. This gives the protein CASSFLQEHGYTF.

V and J are TRBV10-2 and TRBJ2-4; TRBD2 aligns across 8 bases. Looked up from germline, CDR1 is WSHSY and CDR2 is SAAADI. The CDR3 runs to 15 residues. The junction had 11 bases not matched to a gene; V was cut back by 0 bases and J by 13 bases. As DNA, the CDR3 is TGCGCCAGCAGTGAGTCAAGCGGGAGCGGTAATGAGCAGTACTTC. It specifies CASSESSGSGNEQYF.

This clonotype appeared a few times. The chain links TRBV2 to TRBJ1-1; D is undetermined. The CDR3 is 13 residues long. Between the trimmed V and J ends, which lost 7 bases and 0 bases, there was a span of 9 bases. Per germline, CDR1 SNHLY and CDR2 FYNNEI. CDR3 protein: CASTGQMNTEAFF. The CDR3 nucleotides are TGTGCCAGCACCGGGCAGATGAACACTGAAGCTTTCTTT.

The rearrangement links TRBV6-6 to TRBJ1-6; D is unclear. V dropped 5 bases and J dropped 9 bases, with 17 bases sitting between them. The CDR3 contains 15 residues. CDR1 and CDR2 (germline): MNHNY, SVGAGI (reference sequence). CDR3 in amino acids: CASSPARGSGSPLHF. In DNA form, the CDR3 reads TGTGCCAGCAGTCCCGCCCGGGGATCGGGTTCACCCCTCCACTTT.

The CDR3, as DNA: TGTGCCAGCAGTTTCTCAGATCCTAACTATGGCTACACCTTC. Protein product: CASSFSDPNYGYTF. V is TRBV12-3 or TRBV12-4 and J is TRBJ1-2; no reliable D call. CDR3 length equals 14 residues. Trimming left V 3 bases short and J 0 bases short, with 8 bases between.

The gene calls are TRBV3-1 and TRBJ2-1; D not resolved. V shed 4 bases and J shed 10 bases, with 11 bases lying between them. The germline gives CDR1 LGHDT, CDR2 YNNKEL (reference sequence). CDR3 length: 12 amino acids. The CDR3 sequence: CASSPGRREQFF. The CDR3 bases are TGTGCCAGCAGCCCCGGACGGCGCGAGCAGTTCTTC.

V and J are TRBV7-9 and TRBJ2-5, with D maybe TRBD1 (5 bases). This CDR3 comprises 14 residues. The V end lost 8 bases, the J end lost 2 bases, and 15 bases lay between the germline ends. The germline gives CDR1 SEHNR, CDR2 FQNEAQ (reference sequence). The CDR3 coding sequence is TGTGCCAGCGTCTTTCAGTCAGGGCAAGAGACCCAGTACTTC. It translates to CASVFQSGQETQYF.

V gene TRBV25-1 combines with J gene TRBJ1-1, with no clear D. CDR1 and CDR2 from the germline V gene are MGHDK and SYGVNS. The CDR3 is made up of 15 amino acids. The V gene lost 4 bases and the J gene lost 1 base, with 13 bases spanning the gap. CDR3: CASSADQRANTEAFF. The CDR3 region has the DNA TGTGCCAGCAGTGCGGACCAACGAGCGAACACTGAAGCTTTCTTT.

The chain is built from TRBV10-1 and TRBJ2-1; 8 bases are a match to TRBD1. CDR1 and CDR2 (germline): WNHNN, SYGVQD (reference sequence). V dropped 4 bases and J dropped 3; count of bases not matched to a gene: 5. The CDR3 runs to 15 residues. The CDR3 nucleotides read TGCGCCAGCAGTGCTAGGACAGGGTACTACAATGAGCAGTTCTTC. Protein: CASSARTGYYNEQFF.